This T cell receptor (beta chain) derives from a study of OX40 agonist ivuxolimab in advanced cancers. This CDR3 region has 15 residues. Trimming took 5 bases from V and 3 from J; bases not matched to a gene: 3. The germline CDR1 and CDR2 sequences are SGHTA and FQGNSA. Sequencing was performed with immunoSEQ multiplex PCR; in TCRdb, only in-frame clones are kept and a portion is missing. This sample yields under 75,000 clones, of which 70% to 90% are seen a single time; 0.6% to 0.7% belongs to the top ten. The sequence was collected from an adult with an advanced solid tumor such as melanoma, head and neck, liver or kidney cancer. The sequencing here drew on CD4+ or CD8+ T cells sorted from blood, taken in a trial of the OX40 agonist ivuxolimab. V is TRBV7-2 and J is TRBJ2-2, with 10 bases that match TRBD1. The CDR3 here is CASSGTGVDTGELFF. The DNA of the CDR3 is TGTGCCAGCAGCGGGACAGGGGTGGACACCGGGGAGCTGTTTTTT. The full variable domain, with the rest looked up from reference TRBV7-2 and TRBJ2-2, is GAGVSQSPSNKVTEKGKDVELRCDPISGHTALYWYRQSLGQGLEFLIYFQGNSAPDKSGLPSDRFSAERTGGSVSTLTIQRTQQEDSAVYLCASSGTGVDTGELFFGEGSRLTVL.